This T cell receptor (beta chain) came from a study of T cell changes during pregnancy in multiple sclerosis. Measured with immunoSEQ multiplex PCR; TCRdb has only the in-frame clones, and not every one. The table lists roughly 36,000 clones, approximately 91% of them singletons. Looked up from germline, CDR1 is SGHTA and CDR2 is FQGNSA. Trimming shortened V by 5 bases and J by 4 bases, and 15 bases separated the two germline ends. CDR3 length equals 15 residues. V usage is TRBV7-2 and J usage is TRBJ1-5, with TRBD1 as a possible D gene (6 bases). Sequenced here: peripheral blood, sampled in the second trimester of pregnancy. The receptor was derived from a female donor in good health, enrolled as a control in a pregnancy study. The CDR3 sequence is CASSERDRTNQPQHF. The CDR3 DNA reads TGTGCCAGCAGCGAGCGAGACAGGACAAATCAGCCCCAGCATTTT.